Listed here are 2 T cell receptor beta chains from one sample, sequenced in a study of blood T cell repertoires in COVID-19. The table came from immunoSEQ multiplex PCR; TCRdb's copy has only in-frame clones and leaves some out. This table has 150,000 to 200,000 clones, under 85% appearing once. Sample: peripheral blood. All receptors derive from a man aged 60 to 69 with active or convalescent COVID-19.

The chain links TRBV27 to TRBJ2-2; D is undetermined. In germline, CDR1 is MNHEY, CDR2 SMNVEV (reference sequence). This CDR3 has 15 amino acids. With 2 bases removed from V and 6 bases from J, the gap between germline ends came to 13 bases. The DNA for the CDR3 is TGTGCCAGCAGTTTAATCGTTGGGCCCCCCGGGGAGCTGTTTTTT. Translation: CASSLIVGPPGELFF.

The rearrangement uses TRBV30 and TRBJ1-2; 9 positions agree with TRBD1. This CDR3 is built from 18 residues. Germline-derived CDR1 and CDR2 are GTSNPN and SVGIG (reference sequence). The junction had 17 bases not matched to a gene; V was cut back by 0 bases and J by 6 bases. Here the CDR3 reads CAWSVPRTGARTSDGYTF. CDR3 DNA: TGTGCCTGGAGTGTTCCTCGGACAGGGGCGCGTACGTCGGATGGCTACACCTTC.